This T cell receptor beta chain comes out of a study of CD8 T cells in Susac syndrome. Study-level background: Blood was drawn from patients with Susac syndrome. At that point, they were therapy-naive, on corticosteroids, or on intravenous immunoglobulin alone. Findings of the study overall: The study recognized that its TCR sequencing and HLA analysis covered a relatively small number of individuals. In Susac syndrome, the CD4+ T cell repertoires did not show clonal expansion.

Details on this clonotype: Its specificity is unknown.

The junction had 11 bases not matched to a gene; V was cut back by 1 base and J by 6 bases. CDR3 size: 16 residues. Germline V gene data show CDR1 as SGHDT and CDR2 as YYEEEE. CD8+ and CD4+ T cells from blood underwent TCR beta sequencing. Random hexamers were used to reverse transcribe an amount of roughly 0.45 to 1 ug RNA. TCRdb reanalysed the immunoSEQ multiplex PCR reads using MiXCR and keeps one entry per CDR3 protein. The profile covers about 180,000 distinct CDR3 sequences, with just under 95% appearing a single time and around 0.1% taken by the ten largest. The receptor comes from a human donor with Susac syndrome. The V and J genes are TRBV5-6 and TRBJ2-3, with TRBD2 matching over 7 bases. The specimen was CD4+ T cells from PBMCs. CDR3 residues: CASSLRLGGSSDTQYF. As DNA, the CDR3 is TGTGCCAGCAGCTTGAGGCTTGGCGGGAGTTCTGATACGCAGTATTTT.